This T cell receptor (beta chain) emerged from a study of T cells after posttransplantation cyclophosphamide. Notes on the study in general: After PTCy, TRB diversity resembled that of CNI/methotrexate controls. Tissue-infiltrating T cells from skin or gut overlapped little with blood T cells.

Repertoires were generated with immunoSEQ multiplex PCR, while TCRdb's copy carries only in-frame clones and drops some. The sample shows some 7,600 clones, no singletons; the ten largest hold about 10%. V lost 3 bases, J lost 6 bases, and 8 bases lay in between. Germline V CDR1 and CDR2: MNHEY, SVGEGT. The CDR3 consists of 12 residues. Treatment was busulfan-fludarabine conditioning, a marrow graft, and cyclophosphamide on days +3 and +4. In this sample, this clone is medium-sized (0.01 to 0.1%). Its cognate antigen is unknown. The rearrangement joins TRBV6-2 or TRBV6-3 to TRBJ1-1; D might be TRBD1 (6 bases). The source of this sequence is a female patient aged 50-59 years who received an allogeneic stem cell transplant from a related donor, was CMV-positive, and had no GVHD. Some T cells may be supplied by the graft donor. This material consisted of PBMCs, taken after allogeneic stem cell transplant with posttransplant cyclophosphamide. The CDR3 DNA reads TGTGCCAGCAGTTATGGGGGCTCTGAAGCTTTCTTT. It specifies CASSYGGSEAFF.